Included here is one TCR beta chain sequence, with context. The antigen is undetermined. This record belongs to a study of T cells in Graves' hyperthyroidism and ophthalmopathy. Across the study: Before treatment of any kind, peripheral blood was taken at initial diagnosis.

Authors of the study amplified TCR beta CDR3 regions from RNA transcripts. In the first-round RT-PCR of the TCR CDR3, the HTBI primer set was used. TCRdb processed the multiplex PCR reads anew with MiXCR; each CDR3 protein has one entry. The sample lists more than 150,000 distinct CDR3 sequences, approximately 15% occurring once. Whole-study results and caveats: Model-based prediction identified ophthalmopathy a median around seven months prior to its onset.

Germline assignment: CDR1 SGHRS and CDR2 YFSETQ. Trimming pared 2 bases from V and 1 base from J, leaving 17 bases between. The CDR3 covers 17 residues. This TCR was recovered from a woman between 45 and 60 years old with Graves' hyperthyroidism. Material for sequencing was blood. The gene calls are TRBV5-1 and TRBJ2-3; D unclear. As DNA, the CDR3 is TGCGCCAGCAGCTTAGAGTCGATGGAGATGGGCACAGATACGCAGTATTTT. Translation gives CASSLESMEMGTDTQYF.